These T cell receptor beta chains were read from a single sample in a study of Ad26.COV2.S vaccination and SARS-CoV-2 variants. Profiling relied on immunoSEQ multiplex PCR, and the TCRdb table lists in-frame clones only, not all of them. Here the sample spans a few hundred thousand clones, 75% to 90% being singletons. The material was peripheral blood, obtained in a trial of Ad26.COV2.S vaccine versus placebo. The source is a person between 18 and 60 years old who received the Ad26.COV2.S COVID-19 vaccine or a placebo. Each CDR3 is given with its conserved first and last residue. Fields, in order: CDR3 length, clone size, D gene, J gene, V gene, CDR3 protein, CDR3 DNA. D genes are given only for firm matches. Clone size, where shown, is once, few, many, or a class for clones that have expanded.

14	NA	TRBD1	TRBJ1-1	TRBV19	CASSITGGSSEAFF	TGTGCCAGTAGTATCACAGGGGGCTCTAGTGAAGCTTTCTTT
13	NA	NA	TRBJ1-2	TRBV18	CASSPRRDDGYTF	TGTGCCAGCTCACCGAGGAGGGATGATGGCTACACCTTC
15	once	TRBD1	TRBJ1-6	TRBV4-3	CASSQEGQYNSPLHF	TGCGCCAGCAGCCAAGAGGGACAGTATAATTCACCCCTCCACTTT
13	NA	TRBD1	TRBJ1-2	TRBV19	CASSIQGGHGYTF	TGTGCCAGTAGTATTCAGGGGGGCCATGGCTACACCTTC
14	NA	NA	TRBJ1-4	TRBV7-9	CASSHTGSNEKLFF	TGTGCCAGCAGCCATACAGGGTCTAATGAAAAACTGTTTTTT
15	NA	NA	TRBJ1-3	TRBV18	CASSPVETSGNTIYF	TGTGCCAGCTCACCTGTGGAGACCTCTGGAAACACCATATATTTT
15	NA	TRBD2	TRBJ2-1	TRBV28	CASSFGGTSNNEQFF	TGTGCCAGCAGTTTCGGGGGGACTAGCAACAATGAGCAGTTCTTC
16	NA	TRBD1	TRBJ2-7	TRBV5-5	CASSLNPGQGAYEQYF	TGTGCCAGCAGTCTCAATCCGGGACAGGGGGCCTACGAGCAGTACTTC
13	NA	TRBD2	TRBJ2-1	TRBV5-4	CASSLEKRGEQFF	TGTGCCAGCAGCTTGGAGAAGCGGGGGGAGCAGTTCTTC
19	NA	NA	TRBJ1-5	TRBV10-3	CATQSGRNPGTYSNQPQHF	TGTGCCACCCAAAGCGGTCGAAACCCAGGTACCTATAGCAATCAGCCCCAGCATTTT
14	NA	NA	TRBJ1-2	TRBV10-2	CASSEGGGVYGYTF	TGCGCCAGCAGTGAGGGGGGCGGGGTCTATGGCTACACCTTC
14	NA	TRBD2	TRBJ2-1	TRBV19	CASNQAGGYNEQFF	TGTGCCAGTAACCAAGCGGGAGGCTACAATGAGCAGTTCTTC
14	NA	NA	TRBJ2-1	TRBV25-1	CASTRDTPYNEQFF	TGTGCCAGCACCCGGGACACCCCCTACAATGAGCAGTTCTTC
14	NA	NA	TRBJ1-6	TRBV2	CASSDWDTNSPLHF	TGTGCCAGCAGTGATTGGGACACCAATTCACCCCTCCACTTT
14	NA	TRBD1	TRBJ1-1	TRBV2	CASSVTGMNTEAFF	TGTGCCAGCAGTGTGACAGGGATGAACACTGAAGCTTTCTTT
15	NA	NA	TRBJ2-2	TRBV4-1	CASSQEGANTGELFF	TGCGCCAGCAGCCAAGAGGGAGCGAACACCGGGGAGCTGTTTTTT
13	few	NA	TRBJ1-4	TRBV6-5	CASGGGEGEKLFF	TGTGCCAGCGGGGGGGGAGAGGGCGAAAAACTGTTTTTT
12	NA	NA	TRBJ1-2	TRBV29-1	CSALGQNYGYTF	TGCAGCGCCCTAGGACAAAACTATGGCTACACCTTC
11	NA	NA	TRBJ1-2	TRBV6-2/TRBV6-3	CASSTTAGYTF	TGTGCCAGCAGTACGACAGCTGGCTACACCTTC
14	NA	TRBD2	TRBJ2-2	TRBV19	CASFRAGGTGELFF	TGTGCCAGTTTCCGGGCGGGAGGCACCGGGGAGCTGTTTTTT
12	NA	NA	TRBJ1-4	TRBV3-1/TRBV3-2	CASTGFDEKLFF	TGTGCCAGCACCGGCTTCGATGAAAAACTGTTTTTT
13	NA	NA	TRBJ2-2	TRBV14	CASSQDGRGELFF	TGTGCCAGCAGCCAAGATGGTCGCGGGGAGCTGTTTTTT
14	NA	NA	TRBJ2-1	TRBV10-3	CAISESSSDDEQFF	TGTGCCATCAGTGAGTCGTCTAGCGATGATGAGCAGTTCTTC
14	NA	NA	TRBJ1-3	TRBV19	CASNTGFAGNTIYF	TGTGCCAGTAATACCGGGTTTGCTGGAAACACCATATATTTT
14	NA	TRBD2	TRBJ2-5	TRBV10-3	CAISAAGGWETQYF	TGTGCCATCAGTGCGGCGGGAGGTTGGGAGACCCAGTACTTC
18	once	TRBD2	TRBJ2-1	TRBV3-1/TRBV3-2	CASSPRLAGVLPYNEQFF	TGTGCCAGCAGCCCAAGACTAGCGGGAGTACTCCCCTACAATGAGCAGTTCTTC
14	NA	NA	TRBJ1-6	TRBV5-8	CASSFRDSHSPLHF	TGTGCCAGCAGCTTCCGAGACAGTCATTCACCCCTCCACTTT